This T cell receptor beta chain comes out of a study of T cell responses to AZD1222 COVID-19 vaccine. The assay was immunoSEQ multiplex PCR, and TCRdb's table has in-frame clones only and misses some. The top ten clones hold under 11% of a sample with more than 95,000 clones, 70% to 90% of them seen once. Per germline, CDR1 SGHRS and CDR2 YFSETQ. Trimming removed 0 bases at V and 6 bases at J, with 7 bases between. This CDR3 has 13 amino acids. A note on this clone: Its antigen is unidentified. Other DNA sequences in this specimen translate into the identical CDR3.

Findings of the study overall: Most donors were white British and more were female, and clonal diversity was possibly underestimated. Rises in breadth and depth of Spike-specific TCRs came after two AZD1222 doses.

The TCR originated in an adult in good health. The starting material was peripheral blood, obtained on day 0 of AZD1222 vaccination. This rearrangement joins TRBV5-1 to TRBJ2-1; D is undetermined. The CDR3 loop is CASSLGGANEQFF. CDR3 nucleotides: TGCGCCAGCAGCTTGGGAGGAGCCAATGAGCAGTTCTTC.